The 26 T cell receptor beta chains presented below share a single source sample, sequenced in a study of identical twins. TCRdb recomputed calls from the 5' RACE reads with MiXCR, one row per CDR3 protein. The sample comprises approximately 470,000 distinct CDR3 sequences, approximately 15% of which are singletons, and 0.4% to 0.55% rests with the top ten. These records were also assigned to another study, of yellow fever vaccine responses in identical twins.

Sequences were obtained from CD4+ T cells sorted from blood. Receptors originate from a woman aged 18-29 years in good health.

This clonotype has only a few counts. V gene TRBV7-2 combines with J gene TRBJ2-1; possibly TRBD1 for D (5 bases). From germline, CDR1 is SGHTA and CDR2 FQGNSA. The CDR3 has 16 amino acids. The V and J ends lost 5 bases and 8 bases respectively, with 22 bases between them. The CDR3 reads CASSPIWQGGVDEQFF. CDR3 nucleotides: TGTGCCAGCAGCCCCATCTGGCAGGGTGGGGTTGATGAGCAGTTCTTC.

The J gene is TRBJ2-7, the V gene TRBV6-1; TRBD1 or TRBD2 may be the D gene (6 bases each). The CDR3 is 14 amino acids. Germline V gene sequence: CDR1 MNHNS, CDR2 SASEGT. Trimming took 7 bases from V and 7 from J, leaving 20 bases between them. CDR3: CASIRGQTTREQYF. The CDR3 DNA reads TGTGCCAGCATCCGGGGGCAGACCACAAGGGAGCAGTACTTC.

CDR3 amino acids: CASSFFTGLYEQYF. The CDR3 nucleotides are TGTGCCAGCAGTTTTTTCACAGGGTTATACGAGCAGTACTTC. The V call is TRBV28, the J call TRBJ2-7, with D possibly matching TRBD1 (6 bases). V was trimmed by 3 bases and J by 4 bases, leaving 13 bases between them. This CDR3 has 14 residues. The germline CDR1 and CDR2 sequences are MDHEN and SYDVKM.

This clonotype was picked up a small number of times. This sequence joins TRBV12-3 or TRBV12-4 and TRBJ1-2; 7 bases are a match to TRBD1. This CDR3 spans 13 amino acids. The trim removed 2 bases at V and 5 bases at J, leaving 2 bases unmatched. The CDR3 DNA is TGTGCCAGCAGTTTAAAGGGGGCTTATGGCTACACCTTC. Its translation: CASSLKGAYGYTF.

This clonotype has just a few counts. The chain's CDR3 is CASSLRGGIDGYTF. The CDR3, as DNA: TGTGCCAGCAGTTTAAGAGGAGGGATAGATGGCTACACCTTC. The rearrangement uses TRBV12-3 or TRBV12-4 and TRBJ1-2; D ambiguous. The CDR3 has 14 residues. Trimming removed 2 bases from V and 6 bases from J, with 13 bases in between.

The table lists this clonotype with a few counts. The chain links TRBV21-1 to TRBJ2-4; TRBD1, as called in the table, went unchecked against the DNA. TRBV21-1 is classified as a pseudogene. The CDR3 covers 18 residues. The CDR3 reads CASSPPGPRDGAKNIQYF. CDR3 sequence (DNA): TGTGCCAGCAGCCCTCCGGGGCCACGGGACGGGGCCAAAAACATTCAGTACTTC.

This chain's CDR3 is CSVEEGERIKQFF. Written as DNA, the CDR3 is TGCAGCGTTGAAGAGGGAGAGCGGATAAAGCAGTTCTTC. The gene calls are TRBV29-1 and TRBJ2-1; D is possibly TRBD2 (5 bases). The CDR3 is made up of 13 amino acids. From germline, CDR1 is SQVTM and CDR2 ANQGSEA. V lost 0 bases and J lost 11, with 14 bases in between.

The V and J genes are TRBV20-1 and TRBJ2-5, with 8 bases aligning to TRBD2. Germline CDR1 and CDR2: DFQATT and SNEGSKA (reference sequence). V gave up 3 bases and J gave up 4 bases; unmatched junction bases: 4. The CDR3 length is 13 residues. CDR3 sequence (DNA): TGCAGTGCTAGCGGGAGGGCCGTAGAGACCCAGTACTTC. Amino acids: CSASGRAVETQYF.

The chain is built from TRBV19 and TRBJ2-7, with 10 positions matching TRBD1. Germline CDR1 LNHDA, CDR2 SQIVND (reference sequence). After removal of 10 bases from V and 2 bases from J, the junction contained 11 bases not matched to a gene. The CDR3 totals 15 residues. The CDR3: CATSGGQGGTYEQYF. The CDR3 DNA follows: TGTGCCACCTCCGGTGGACAGGGGGGTACCTACGAGCAGTACTTC.

This chain uses TRBV5-1 with TRBJ2-2, with 7 nucleotides matching TRBD2. The CDR3 consists of 16 residues. The V segment lost 0 bases and the J segment 9 bases; nucleotides outside the gene matches: 11. Germline values: CDR1 SGHRS, CDR2 YFSETQ. The CDR3 is CASSLGDSGQGRELFF. CDR3 sequence (DNA): TGCGCCAGCAGCTTGGGAGATAGCGGGCAAGGCAGGGAGCTGTTTTTT.

This clonotype has more than one count but fewer than ten. This rearrangement joins TRBV10-3 to TRBJ2-6; possibly TRBD2 for D (6 bases). The V gene lost 6 bases and the J gene lost 4 bases, with 28 bases spanning the gap. This CDR3 contains 20 residues. Germline CDR1 and CDR2: ENHRY and SYGVKD. CDR3 bases: TGTGCCATCAGCGTTACCCGGCGGGATAGGACTTATCCCGGGGCCAACGTCCTGACTTTC. Its translation: CAISVTRRDRTYPGANVLTF.

The sample holds a few counts of this clonotype. V and J are TRBV7-2 and TRBJ2-2; tentative D call: TRBD1 (6 bases). V was trimmed by 2 bases and J by 15 bases, leaving 19 bases between them. The germline CDR1 and CDR2 sequences are SGHTA and FQGNSA. The CDR3 covers 14 residues. The CDR3: CASSLTGYLKTVFF. The CDR3 DNA reads as TGTGCCAGCAGCTTAACAGGGTACTTAAAGACTGTGTTTTTT.

This clonotype was seen ten or more times. CDR3: CASSQHTGWGNEQYF. Here the CDR3 DNA reads TGCGCCAGCAGCCAACATACCGGTTGGGGGAACGAGCAGTACTTC. The genes are TRBV4-3 and TRBJ2-7; either TRBD1 or TRBD2 may fit D (5 bases each). V was cut by 2 bases and J by 5 bases, with 16 bases left in between. Germline V gene sequence: CDR1 LGHNA, CDR2 YSLEER. The CDR3 totals 15 residues.

The chain recombines TRBV3-1 with TRBJ1-1, with 7 bases identical to TRBD1. Germline V gene sequence: CDR1 LGHDT, CDR2 YNNKEL (reference sequence). V lost 0 bases and J lost 1; bases outside the gene matches: 8. This CDR3 comprises 17 residues. The CDR3: CASSQDLNRGSNTEAFF. The CDR3 region has the DNA TGTGCCAGCAGCCAAGACTTGAACAGGGGTTCGAACACTGAAGCTTTCTTT.

This rearrangement joins TRBV7-2 to TRBJ1-1; D might be TRBD1 (6 bases). From germline, CDR1 is SGHTA and CDR2 FQGNSA. The V gene lost 5 bases and the J gene lost 1 base, with 20 bases spanning the gap. The CDR3 length is 17 residues. The CDR3 spells CASSPTGTGLGNTEAFF. The CDR3, as DNA: TGTGCCAGCAGCCCAACAGGAACAGGGCTGGGGAACACTGAAGCTTTCTTT. The complete variable domain, with remaining parts taken from reference TRBV7-2 and TRBJ1-1, reads GAGVSQSPSNKVTEKGKDVELRCDPISGHTALYWYRQSLGQGLEFLIYFQGNSAPDKSGLPSDRFSAERTGGSVSTLTIQRTQQEDSAVYLCASSPTGTGLGNTEAFFGQGTRLTVV.

This clonotype was detected a few times. The J gene is TRBJ2-1, the V gene TRBV20-1; D remains unclear. Germline CDR1 DFQATT, CDR2 SNEGSKA (reference sequence). Trimming removed 6 bases at V and 8 bases at J, with 11 bases between. This CDR3 comprises 11 residues. DNA of the CDR3: TGCAGTGCACCAGCGATAGATGAGCAGTTCTTC. Translating it yields CSAPAIDEQFF.

A word on this clonotype: One end of the junction fails to match germline, which may point to a read error. This rearrangement joins TRBV7-2 to TRBJ2-1; a weak D match, TRBD1 (6 bases). This CDR3 comprises 15 residues. Germline assignment: CDR1 SGHTA and CDR2 FQGNSA. Written as DNA, the CDR3 is TGTGTCAGCAGCTCCCAGGGGATAACCTACAATGAGCAGTTCTTC. The encoded protein is CVSSSQGITYNEQFF. The full variable domain, its missing parts supplied by reference TRBV7-2 and TRBJ2-1, is GAGVSQSPSNKVTEKGKDVELRCDPISGHTALYWYRQSLGQGLEFLIYFQGNSAPDKSGLPSDRFSAERTGGSVSTLTIQRTQQEDSAVYLCVSSSQGITYNEQFFGPGTRLTVL.

The chain is built from TRBV12-3 or TRBV12-4 and TRBJ2-5; tentatively, D is TRBD1 (6 bases). V lost 10 bases and J 3 bases, leaving 21 bases between the germline ends. This CDR3 has 15 amino acids. The CDR3 protein is CAIVTTDSRKETQYF. The CDR3, as DNA: TGTGCCATCGTTACTACGGACAGTAGGAAAGAGACCCAGTACTTC.

The J gene is TRBJ2-1, the V gene TRBV10-3, with 8 bases identical to TRBD2. This CDR3 has 14 residues. Germline-derived CDR1 and CDR2 are ENHRY and SYGVKD. Trimming took 3 bases from V and 10 from J; bases not matched to a gene: 8. Written as DNA, the CDR3 is TGTGCCATCAGTGAATCAAGCGGGAGACGGGAGCAGTTCTTC. Protein: CAISESSGRREQFF.

This clonotype turned up a few times. V and J are TRBV20-1 and TRBJ2-1, with D tentatively TRBD2 (5 bases). V lost 1 base to trimming and J lost 3 bases, with 13 bases between them. Germline CDR1 is DFQATT and CDR2 is SNEGSKA (reference sequence). The CDR3 sequence is 15 residues long. CDR3 in DNA: TGCAGTGCTAGAGTGGCGGGCCTGTACTACAATGAGCAGTTCTTC. Protein sequence: CSARVAGLYYNEQFF.

This clonotype was recorded a few times. The chain recombines TRBV3-1 with TRBJ2-5; the D is unclear. Trimming cost V 1 base and J 5 bases, with 14 bases left between them. In germline, CDR1 is LGHDT, CDR2 YNNKEL (reference sequence). CDR3 length equals 15 residues. Here the CDR3 reads CASSQGIGSQETQYF. CDR3 in DNA: TGTGCCAGCAGCCAAGGAATAGGTTCCCAGGAGACCCAGTACTTC.

This clonotype was counted only a few times. V and J are TRBV19 and TRBJ2-3, with unresolved D. The length of the CDR3 is 15 residues. Germline CDR1 LNHDA, CDR2 SQIVND (reference sequence). Between the trimmed V and J ends, which lost 5 bases and 1 base, there was a span of 13 bases. Here the CDR3 DNA reads TGTGCCAGTAGTGCCGAGAGGAGTGGCACAGATACGCAGTATTTT. Translation gives CASSAERSGTDTQYF.

The chain joins TRBV6-5 to TRBJ2-7; 11 nucleotides line up with TRBD1. CDR1 and CDR2 (germline): MNHEY, SVGAGI. J was trimmed by 3 bases and V by 2 bases; bases with no gene match: 6. The CDR3 is 16 amino acids. The chain's CDR3 is CASSYGQGATLYEQYF. In DNA, the CDR3 is TGTGCCAGCAGTTACGGACAGGGGGCAACCCTCTACGAGCAGTACTTC.

This chain connects TRBV29-1 to TRBJ2-1; D gene unclear. The CDR3 sequence is 10 residues long. Germline assignment: CDR1 SQVTM and CDR2 ANQGSEA. With 4 bases removed from V and 8 bases from J, the gap between germline ends came to 6 bases. In DNA form, the CDR3 reads TGCAGCGTTGCCCACGATGAGCAGTTCTTC. Protein product: CSVAHDEQFF.

This clonotype was found a few times. The chain couples TRBV5-1 to TRBJ2-5; D possibly corresponds to TRBD1 (5 bases). V was cut by 1 base and J by 5 bases, with 9 bases left in between. This CDR3 is built from 13 residues. In germline, CDR1 is SGHRS, CDR2 YFSETQ. The CDR3, as DNA: TGCGCCAGCAGCTTGTTCAGGGCCGAGACCCAGTACTTC. This encodes CASSLFRAETQYF.

In its sample, this clonotype was seen many times. The CDR3 region is CASSSTGRTEAFF. CDR3 DNA sequence: TGTGCCAGCAGTTCCACAGGGCGGACTGAAGCTTTCTTT. The genes are TRBV12-3 or TRBV12-4 and TRBJ1-1; perhaps TRBD1 as D (6 bases). The ends were cut back, 4 bases at V and 5 bases at J, with 11 bases in the middle. CDR3 length: 13 amino acids.